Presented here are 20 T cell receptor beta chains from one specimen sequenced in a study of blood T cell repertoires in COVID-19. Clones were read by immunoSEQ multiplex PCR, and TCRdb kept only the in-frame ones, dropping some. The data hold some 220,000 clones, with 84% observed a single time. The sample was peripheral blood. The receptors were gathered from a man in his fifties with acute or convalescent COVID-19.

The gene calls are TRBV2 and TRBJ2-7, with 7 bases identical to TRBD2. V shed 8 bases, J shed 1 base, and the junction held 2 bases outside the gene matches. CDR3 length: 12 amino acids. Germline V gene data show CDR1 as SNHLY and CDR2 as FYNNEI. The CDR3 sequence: CASASGSYEQYF. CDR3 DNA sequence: TGTGCCAGCGCTAGCGGATCCTACGAGCAGTACTTC.

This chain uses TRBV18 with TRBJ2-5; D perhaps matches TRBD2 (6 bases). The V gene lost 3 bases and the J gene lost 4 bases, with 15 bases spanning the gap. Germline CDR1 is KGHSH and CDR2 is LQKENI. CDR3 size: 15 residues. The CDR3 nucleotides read TGTGCCAGCTCACCCTCAGAAACTAGCATAGAGACCCAGTACTTC. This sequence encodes CASSPSETSIETQYF.

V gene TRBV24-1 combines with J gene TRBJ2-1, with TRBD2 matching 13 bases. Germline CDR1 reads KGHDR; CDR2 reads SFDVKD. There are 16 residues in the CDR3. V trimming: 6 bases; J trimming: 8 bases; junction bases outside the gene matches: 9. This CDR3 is CATSPELAGGWDEQFF. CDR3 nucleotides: TGTGCCACCAGTCCGGAACTAGCGGGAGGGTGGGATGAGCAGTTCTTC.

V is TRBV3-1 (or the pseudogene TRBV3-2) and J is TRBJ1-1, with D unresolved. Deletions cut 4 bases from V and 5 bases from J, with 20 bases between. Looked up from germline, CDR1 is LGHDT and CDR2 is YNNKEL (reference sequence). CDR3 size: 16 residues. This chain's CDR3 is CASSPLFGEAQTEAFF. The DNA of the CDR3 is TGTGCCAGCAGCCCCCTCTTTGGGGAGGCGCAAACTGAAGCTTTCTTT.

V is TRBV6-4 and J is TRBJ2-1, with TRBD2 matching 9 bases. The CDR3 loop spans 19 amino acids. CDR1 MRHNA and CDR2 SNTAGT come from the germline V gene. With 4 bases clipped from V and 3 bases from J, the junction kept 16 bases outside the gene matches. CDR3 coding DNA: TGTGCCAGCAGTGTCTGCCTAGCGGGACGGGGTCCTGGCTACAATGAGCAGTTCTTC. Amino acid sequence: CASSVCLAGRGPGYNEQFF.

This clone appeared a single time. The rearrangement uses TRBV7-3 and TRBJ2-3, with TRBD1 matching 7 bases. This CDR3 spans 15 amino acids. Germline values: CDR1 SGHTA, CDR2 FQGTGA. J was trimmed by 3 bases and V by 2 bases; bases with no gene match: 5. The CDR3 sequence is CASSLSGGETDTQYF. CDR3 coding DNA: TGTGCCAGCAGCTTATCAGGGGGAGAGACAGATACGCAGTATTTT.

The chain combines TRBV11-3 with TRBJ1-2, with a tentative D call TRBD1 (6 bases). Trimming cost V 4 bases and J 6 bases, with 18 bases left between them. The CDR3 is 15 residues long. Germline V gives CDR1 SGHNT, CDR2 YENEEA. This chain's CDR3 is CASSYGAGVDDGYTF. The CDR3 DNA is TGTGCCAGCAGCTACGGGGCAGGGGTTGACGATGGCTACACCTTC.

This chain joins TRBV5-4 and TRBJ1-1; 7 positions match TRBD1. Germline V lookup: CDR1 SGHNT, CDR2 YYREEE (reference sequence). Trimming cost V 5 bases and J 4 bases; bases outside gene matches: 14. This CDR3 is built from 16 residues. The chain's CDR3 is CASRRSQGVGGTEAFF. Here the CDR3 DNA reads TGTGCCAGCAGACGCAGTCAGGGGGTCGGCGGCACTGAAGCTTTCTTT.

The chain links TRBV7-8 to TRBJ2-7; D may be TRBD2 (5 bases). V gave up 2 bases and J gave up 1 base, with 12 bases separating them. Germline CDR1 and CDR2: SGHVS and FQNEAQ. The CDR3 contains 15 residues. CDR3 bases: TGTGCCAGCAGCTTATATTCTCCGGGGTCCTACGAGCAGTACTTC. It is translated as CASSLYSPGSYEQYF.

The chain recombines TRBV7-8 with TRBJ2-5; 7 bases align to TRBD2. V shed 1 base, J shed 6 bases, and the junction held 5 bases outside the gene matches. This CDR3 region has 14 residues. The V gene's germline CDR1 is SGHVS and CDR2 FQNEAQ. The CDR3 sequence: CASSLGRGSQTQYF. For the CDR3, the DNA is TGTGCCAGCAGCTTAGGTCGCGGGAGCCAGACCCAGTACTTC.

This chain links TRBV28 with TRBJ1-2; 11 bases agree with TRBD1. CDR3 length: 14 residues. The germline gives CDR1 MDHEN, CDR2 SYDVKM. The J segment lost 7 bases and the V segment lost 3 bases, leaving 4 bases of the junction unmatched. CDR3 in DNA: TGTGCCAGCAGTTTGGGACAGGGGGTCGGTGGCTACACCTTC. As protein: CASSLGQGVGGYTF.

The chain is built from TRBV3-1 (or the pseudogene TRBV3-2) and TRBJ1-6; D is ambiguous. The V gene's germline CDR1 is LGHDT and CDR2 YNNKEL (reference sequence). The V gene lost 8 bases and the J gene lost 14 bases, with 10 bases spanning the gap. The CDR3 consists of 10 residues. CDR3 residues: CASAGLSLHF. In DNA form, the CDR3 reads TGTGCCAGCGCCGGTTTGTCCCTCCACTTT.

CDR3 sequence: CATSRDSVRAGAYTDTQYF. The CDR3 bases are TGTGCCACCAGCAGAGATAGCGTTAGGGCGGGGGCTTACACAGATACGCAGTATTTT. The rearrangement joins TRBV15 to TRBJ2-3; D possibly corresponds to TRBD2 (7 bases). Trimming removed 0 bases at V and 2 bases at J, with 21 bases between. The CDR3 contains 19 residues. The germline gives CDR1 LNHNV, CDR2 YYDKDF (reference sequence).

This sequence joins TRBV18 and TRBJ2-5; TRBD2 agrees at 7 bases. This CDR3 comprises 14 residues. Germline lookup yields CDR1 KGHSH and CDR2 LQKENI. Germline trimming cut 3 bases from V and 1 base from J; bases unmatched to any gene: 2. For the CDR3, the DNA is TGTGCCAGCTCACCGGGACTACGCCAAGAGACCCAGTACTTC. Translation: CASSPGLRQETQYF.

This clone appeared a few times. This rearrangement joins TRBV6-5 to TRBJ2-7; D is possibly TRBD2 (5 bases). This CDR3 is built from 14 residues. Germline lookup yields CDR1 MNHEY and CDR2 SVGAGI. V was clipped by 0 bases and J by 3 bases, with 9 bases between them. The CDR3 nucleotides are TGTGCCAGCAGTTACTCTGCGGGCGTCTACGAGCAGTACTTC. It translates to CASSYSAGVYEQYF.

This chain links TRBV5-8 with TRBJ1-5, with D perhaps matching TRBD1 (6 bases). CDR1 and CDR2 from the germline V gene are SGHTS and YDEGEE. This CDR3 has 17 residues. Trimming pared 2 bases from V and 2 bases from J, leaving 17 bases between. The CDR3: CASSFWPGEPGNQPQHF. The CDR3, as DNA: TGTGCCAGCAGCTTTTGGCCAGGGGAACCGGGCAATCAGCCCCAGCATTTT.

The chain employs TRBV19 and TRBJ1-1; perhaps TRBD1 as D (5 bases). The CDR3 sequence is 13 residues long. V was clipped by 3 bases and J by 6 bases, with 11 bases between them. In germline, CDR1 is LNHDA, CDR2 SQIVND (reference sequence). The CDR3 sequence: CASSIQGHAEAFF. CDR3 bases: TGTGCCAGTAGTATCCAGGGTCATGCTGAAGCTTTCTTT.

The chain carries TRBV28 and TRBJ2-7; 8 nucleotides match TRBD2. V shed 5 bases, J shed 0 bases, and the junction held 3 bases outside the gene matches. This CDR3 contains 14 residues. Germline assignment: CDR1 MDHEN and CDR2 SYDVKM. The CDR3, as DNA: TGTGCCAGCAGTAAAGCGGGAGCCTCCTACGAGCAGTACTTC. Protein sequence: CASSKAGASYEQYF. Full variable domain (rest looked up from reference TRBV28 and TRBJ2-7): DVKVTQSSRYLVKRTGEKVFLECVQDMDHENMFWYRQDPGLGLRLIYFSYDVKMKEKGDIPEGYSVSREKKERFSLILESASTNQTSMYLCASSKAGASYEQYFGPGTRLTVT.

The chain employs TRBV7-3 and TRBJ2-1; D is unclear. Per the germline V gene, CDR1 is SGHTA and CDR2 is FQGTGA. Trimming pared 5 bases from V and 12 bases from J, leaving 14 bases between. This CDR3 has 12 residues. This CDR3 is CASSEPSMAQFF. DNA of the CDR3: TGTGCCAGCAGCGAACCAAGTATGGCGCAGTTCTTC. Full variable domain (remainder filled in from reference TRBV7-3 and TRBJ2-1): GAGVSQTPSNKVTEKGKYVELRCDPISGHTALYWYRQSLGQGPEFLIYFQGTGAADDSGLPNDRFFAVRPEGSVSTLKIQRTERGDSAVYLCASSEPSMAQFFGPGTRLTVL.

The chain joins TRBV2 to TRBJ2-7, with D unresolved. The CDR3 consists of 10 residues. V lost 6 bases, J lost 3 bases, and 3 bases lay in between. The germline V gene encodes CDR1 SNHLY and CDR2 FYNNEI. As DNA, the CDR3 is TGTGCCAGCAGGAGCTACGAGCAGTACTTC. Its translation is CASRSYEQYF. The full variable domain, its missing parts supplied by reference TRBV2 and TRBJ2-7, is EPEVTQTPSHQVTQMGQEVILRCVPISNHLYFYWYRQILGQKVEFLVSFYNNEISEKSEIFDDQFSVERPDGSNFTLKIRSTKLEDSAMYFCASRSYEQYFGPGTRLTVT.